These 6 T cell receptor beta chains share one sample of origin, sequenced in a study of blood T cells in healthy people across ages. Primers used in a second PCR of roughly 7 to 12 cycles were a sample-barcoded 5' primer and a J-beta primer mix. One entry per CDR3 protein, called by TCRdb with MiXCR from the 5' RACE reads. This sample yields approximately 770,000 distinct CDR3 sequences, of which more than 45% are seen a single time; around 22% belongs to the top ten. Sequenced sample: blood. Receptor source: a man aged 25-45 years in good health.

The V and J genes are TRBV27 and TRBJ2-2; D gene unclear. Germline V gives CDR1 MNHEY, CDR2 SMNVEV (reference sequence). This CDR3 has 13 amino acids. The V end lost 3 bases, the J end lost 7 bases, and 9 bases lay between the germline ends. The CDR3 DNA reads TGTGCCAGCAGTTTCGAGGAGTTCGGGGAGCTGTTTTTT. The encoded protein is CASSFEEFGELFF.

The chain combines TRBV5-1 with TRBJ1-2, with 9 nucleotides matching TRBD1. The CDR3 is made up of 16 amino acids. Germline CDR1 and CDR2: SGHRS and YFSETQ. V lost 2 bases, J lost 6 bases, and 11 bases stayed unmatched. CDR3 nucleotides: TGCGCCAGCAGCTTACAACCGGGACAGGGTACGAATGGCTACACCTTC. Amino acids: CASSLQPGQGTNGYTF. The whole variable domain, filled in from reference TRBV5-1 and TRBJ1-2, reads KAGVTQTPRYLIKTRGQQVTLSCSPISGHRSVSWYQQTPGQGLQFLFEYFSETQRNKGNFPGRFSGRQFSNSRSEMNVSTLELGDSALYLCASSLQPGQGTNGYTFGSGTRLTVV.

This chain joins TRBV10-3 and TRBJ2-7; 10 nucleotides agree with TRBD2. The J segment lost 1 base and the V segment lost 5 bases, leaving 5 bases of the junction unmatched. The CDR3 runs 15 residues. In germline, CDR1 is ENHRY, CDR2 SYGVKD. Written as DNA, the CDR3 is TGTGCCATCAGTACGCGGACTAGCGGATCCTACGAGCAGTACTTC. This translates into CAISTRTSGSYEQYF.

The V and J genes are TRBV4-2 and TRBJ2-3; 7 bases line up with TRBD2. This CDR3 region has 15 residues. Trimming removed 1 base from V and 2 bases from J; junction bases left unmatched: 3. In germline, CDR1 is LGHNA, CDR2 YNFKEQ. This CDR3 reads CASSQGAGYTDTQYF. The CDR3 DNA sequence: TGTGCCAGCAGCCAAGGAGCGGGGTACACAGATACGCAGTATTTT.

This clonotype showed up just a few times. The chain employs TRBV7-8 and TRBJ2-1; D perhaps matches TRBD2 (7 bases). This CDR3 region has 15 residues. V gave up 6 bases and J gave up 0 bases, with 12 bases separating them. In germline, CDR1 is SGHVS, CDR2 FQNEAQ. CDR3 sequence reads: CASRGGLGSYNEQFF. The CDR3 region has the DNA TGTGCCAGCAGGGGGGGGCTAGGCTCCTACAATGAGCAGTTCTTC.

V is TRBV7-9 and J is TRBJ1-2; TRBD1 aligns across 7 bases. This CDR3 has 15 residues. Germline assignment: CDR1 SEHNR and CDR2 FQNEAQ (reference sequence). V trimming: 3 bases; J trimming: 5 bases; junction bases outside the gene matches: 9. The CDR3 region has the DNA TGTGCCAGCAGCTTGACAGGGCCCCAAATATATGGCTACACCTTC. This sequence encodes CASSLTGPQIYGYTF.